This T cell receptor (beta chain) was identified during a study of CXCR3-negative and CXCR3-positive naive CD8 T cells. Through 5' RACE with UMI labels, the TRB cDNA libraries were prepared. TCRdb reanalyzed the 5' RACE reads and collapses them to one entry per CDR3 protein, without DNA. Its clone listing holds tens of thousands of distinct CDR3 sequences. The CDR3 has 12 residues. The chain carries TRBV12-3 or TRBV12-4 and TRBJ2-7; TCRdb names TRBD1, which stays unverified in the absence of DNA. Sequenced material: naive CXCR3- CD8+ T cells from blood. Subset described: CD45RO-CCR7+CD27+CD95- naive CD8+ T cells lacking CXCR3 (TNR3-). The TCR sequence derives from a human donor in good health. Some clones in this sample may be carry-over from other donors' samples. CDR3 protein: CASRDRTYEQYF.